One sample yielded the 2 T cell receptor beta chains listed below, sequenced in a study of shared clonotypes between healthy human individuals. Assay used: immunoSEQ multiplex PCR; TCRdb lists only in-frame clones, some missing. The sample records fewer than 2.5 million clones, 93% being singletons. Sequencing was done on a sample of naive CD4+ T cells from PBMCs. The subset: CD45RA+ positively selected. The receptors derive from a man younger than 35 in good health. Some clones in this sample may be carry-over from other donors' samples.

The chain has TRBV5-1 and TRBJ2-1; 12 bases agree with TRBD2. The ends lost 0 bases at V and 9 bases at J; junction bases unmatched: 10. Germline V gene sequence: CDR1 SGHRS, CDR2 YFSETQ. The CDR3 contains 17 residues. In nucleotides, the CDR3 is TGCGCCAGCAGCTTGGAACGACTAGCGGGAGCGGGGGGTGAGCAGTTCTTC. It is translated as CASSLERLAGAGGEQFF.

This clone was seen only a few times. The sample contains more than one DNA sequence encoding this CDR3. The chain is built from TRBV28 and TRBJ1-5; D is unclear. Germline-derived CDR1 and CDR2 are MDHEN and SYDVKM. Trimming pared 4 bases from V and 4 bases from J, leaving 5 bases between. The CDR3 has 12 residues. CDR3 sequence (DNA): TGTGCCAGCAGTTCGGAGAATCAGCCCCAGCATTTT. Its protein product is CASSSENQPQHF.